A selection of T cell receptor beta chains follows, all from one sample in a study of blood T cells in healthy people across ages. TCRdb re-derived calls from the 5' RACE reads in MiXCR, one entry per CDR3 protein. This table has approximately 690,000 distinct CDR3 sequences, about 53% appearing once. Sequenced sample: blood. These receptors were obtained from a man between 60 and 75 years old in good health. Each CDR3 is given with its conserved first and last residue. The D gene is left open where the match is weak. The size of a clone is reported for some rows only, either as once, few or many, or as a class for expanded clones.

d_gene: TRBD2
j_gene: TRBJ2-2
v_gene: TRBV9
abundance: NA
CDR3aa: CASRGVPGELFF
CDR3nt: TGTGCCAGCCGGGGGGTACCTGGGGAGCTGTTTTTT

d_gene: NA
j_gene: TRBJ2-4
v_gene: TRBV28
abundance: few
CDR3aa: CASSPSPRQRNIQYF
CDR3nt: TGTGCCAGCAGTCCGTCCCCTCGACAGAGAAACATTCAGTACTTC

d_gene: TRBD1
j_gene: TRBJ2-5
v_gene: TRBV18
abundance: few
CDR3aa: CASSPGQGIETQYF
CDR3nt: TGCGCCAGCAGCCCGGGACAGGGTATAGAGACCCAGTACTTC

d_gene: TRBD2
j_gene: TRBJ2-5
v_gene: TRBV7-2
abundance: NA
CDR3aa: CASSLVAGREETQYF
CDR3nt: TGTGCCAGCAGCTTAGTTGCAGGGAGGGAGGAGACCCAGTACTTC

d_gene: NA
j_gene: TRBJ2-3
v_gene: TRBV5-6
abundance: NA
CDR3aa: CASSLDRGDTQYF
CDR3nt: TGTGCCAGCAGCTTAGATCGTGGCGATACGCAGTATTTT

d_gene: NA
j_gene: TRBJ1-6
v_gene: TRBV6-4
abundance: NA
CDR3aa: CASSDSIGHHSPLHF
CDR3nt: TGTGCCAGCAGTGACTCGATAGGTCACCATTCACCCCTCCACTTT

d_gene: NA
j_gene: TRBJ2-3
v_gene: TRBV20-1
abundance: NA
CDR3aa: CSARDWRTYGSTDTQYF
CDR3nt: TGCAGTGCTAGAGATTGGAGGACTTACGGTAGCACAGATACGCAGTATTTT

d_gene: TRBD2
j_gene: TRBJ2-1
v_gene: TRBV3-1
abundance: few
CDR3aa: CASTSRRGASYNEQFF
CDR3nt: TGTGCCAGCACCTCCCGGCGGGGGGCCTCCTACAATGAGCAGTTCTTC

d_gene: NA
j_gene: TRBJ2-6
v_gene: TRBV14
abundance: few
CDR3aa: CASSQVGGSGANVLTF
CDR3nt: TGTGCCAGCAGCCAAGTAGGCGGGTCCGGGGCCAACGTCCTGACTTTC

d_gene: TRBD2
j_gene: TRBJ2-5
v_gene: TRBV20-1
abundance: few
CDR3aa: CSAPGLAGAYQETQYF
CDR3nt: TGCAGTGCCCCCGGACTAGCGGGGGCCTACCAAGAGACCCAGTACTTC

d_gene: NA
j_gene: TRBJ1-2
v_gene: TRBV6-1
abundance: many
CDR3aa: CASSPQGGTTVFYGYTF
CDR3nt: TGTGCCAGCAGTCCTCAGGGTGGGACGACAGTCTTCTATGGCTACACCTTC

d_gene: TRBD2
j_gene: TRBJ2-1
v_gene: TRBV24-1
abundance: NA
CDR3aa: CATSDSERGGLHEQFF
CDR3nt: TGTGCCACCAGTGATTCGGAGCGGGGGGGCTTGCATGAGCAGTTCTTC

d_gene: NA
j_gene: TRBJ2-5
v_gene: TRBV29-1
abundance: few
CDR3aa: CSVTQTSGETQYF
CDR3nt: TGCAGCGTCACTCAGACTAGTGGGGAGACCCAGTACTTC

d_gene: TRBD2
j_gene: TRBJ2-7
v_gene: TRBV28
abundance: NA
CDR3aa: CASSPAPLGGGGKGYEQYF
CDR3nt: TGTGCCAGCAGTCCAGCCCCCTTGGGGGGGGGAGGTAAGGGTTACGAGCAGTACTTC

d_gene: TRBD1
j_gene: TRBJ2-1
v_gene: TRBV4-1
abundance: NA
CDR3aa: CASSQVRQTGGNEQFF
CDR3nt: TGCGCCAGCAGCCAAGTTAGACAGACAGGGGGCAATGAGCAGTTCTTC

d_gene: NA
j_gene: TRBJ2-1
v_gene: TRBV11-2
abundance: NA
CDR3aa: CASSLGRDVSYNEQFF
CDR3nt: TGTGCCAGCAGCTTAGGGAGGGACGTCTCCTACAATGAGCAGTTCTTC

d_gene: NA
j_gene: TRBJ2-5
v_gene: TRBV20-1
abundance: NA
CDR3aa: CSWGSGRETQYF
CDR3nt: TGCAGTTGGGGTAGTGGGCGAGAGACCCAGTACTTC

d_gene: TRBD1
j_gene: TRBJ1-2
v_gene: TRBV5-1
abundance: NA
CDR3aa: CASSPTDRGFYGYTF
CDR3nt: TGCGCCAGCAGCCCCACGGACAGGGGATTCTATGGCTACACCTTC

d_gene: NA
j_gene: TRBJ2-1
v_gene: TRBV9
abundance: NA
CDR3aa: CASSVVAAYQETQFF
CDR3nt: TGTGCCAGCAGCGTAGTGGCGGCGTACCAAGAGACCCAGTTCTTC

d_gene: NA
j_gene: TRBJ2-3
v_gene: TRBV27
abundance: NA
CDR3aa: CASSLGAGFQIDTQYF
CDR3nt: TGTGCCAGCAGTTTAGGCGCAGGGTTTCAGATAGATACGCAGTATTTT

d_gene: NA
j_gene: TRBJ2-2
v_gene: TRBV2
abundance: NA
CDR3aa: CASSVGRANTGELFF
CDR3nt: TGTGCCAGCAGCGTAGGACGGGCGAACACCGGGGAGCTGTTTTTT

d_gene: TRBD2
j_gene: TRBJ2-1
v_gene: TRBV28
abundance: NA
CDR3aa: CASSLNGGASDEQFF
CDR3nt: TGTGCCAGCAGTTTAAACGGGGGGGCTAGTGATGAGCAGTTCTTC

d_gene: TRBD2
j_gene: TRBJ2-5
v_gene: TRBV4-1
abundance: NA
CDR3aa: CASSQVFLAGGYIQETQYF
CDR3nt: TGCGCCAGCAGCCAGGTCTTTTTGGCGGGGGGATATATCCAAGAGACCCAGTACTTC

d_gene: TRBD2
j_gene: TRBJ2-5
v_gene: TRBV4-1
abundance: NA
CDR3aa: CASSPFTSGGASETQYF
CDR3nt: TGCGCCAGCAGCCCCTTTACTAGCGGGGGGGCCTCAGAGACCCAGTACTTC

d_gene: NA
j_gene: TRBJ2-7
v_gene: TRBV13
abundance: few
CDR3aa: CASSQGWGFAYEQYF
CDR3nt: TGTGCCAGCAGCCAAGGGTGGGGGTTCGCCTACGAGCAGTACTTC

d_gene: NA
j_gene: TRBJ1-2
v_gene: TRBV4-2
abundance: NA
CDR3aa: CASSPSDSLNYGYTF
CDR3nt: TGTGCCAGCAGCCCTTCTGACAGCCTTAACTATGGCTACACCTTC

d_gene: NA
j_gene: TRBJ1-5
v_gene: TRBV12-3/TRBV12-4
abundance: NA
CDR3aa: CASSLINLNQPQHF
CDR3nt: TGTGCCAGCAGTTTAATTAACCTCAATCAGCCCCAGCATTTT

d_gene: NA
j_gene: TRBJ2-1
v_gene: TRBV18
abundance: NA
CDR3aa: CASSPPGQPRDEQFF
CDR3nt: TGTGCCAGCTCACCCCCGGGACAACCTCGCGATGAGCAGTTCTTC

d_gene: NA
j_gene: TRBJ1-6
v_gene: TRBV29-1
abundance: few
CDR3aa: CSVETAQGSPLHF
CDR3nt: TGCAGCGTTGAGACAGCGCAGGGCTCACCCCTCCACTTT

d_gene: NA
j_gene: TRBJ2-7
v_gene: TRBV2
abundance: few
CDR3aa: CASRRGRSYEQYF
CDR3nt: TGTGCCAGCAGGCGGGGTCGGTCCTACGAGCAGTACTTC